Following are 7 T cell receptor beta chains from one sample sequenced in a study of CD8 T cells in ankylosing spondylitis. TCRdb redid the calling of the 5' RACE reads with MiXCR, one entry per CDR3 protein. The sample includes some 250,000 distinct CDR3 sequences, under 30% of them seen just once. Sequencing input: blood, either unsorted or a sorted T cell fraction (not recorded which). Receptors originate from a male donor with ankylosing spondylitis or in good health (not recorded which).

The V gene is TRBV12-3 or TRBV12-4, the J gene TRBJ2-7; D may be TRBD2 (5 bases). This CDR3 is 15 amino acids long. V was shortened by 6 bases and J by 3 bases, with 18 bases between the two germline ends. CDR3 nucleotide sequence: TGTGCCAGCAGGCCTCCGCCCTGGGAGATCTACGAGCAGTACTTC. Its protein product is CASRPPPWEIYEQYF.

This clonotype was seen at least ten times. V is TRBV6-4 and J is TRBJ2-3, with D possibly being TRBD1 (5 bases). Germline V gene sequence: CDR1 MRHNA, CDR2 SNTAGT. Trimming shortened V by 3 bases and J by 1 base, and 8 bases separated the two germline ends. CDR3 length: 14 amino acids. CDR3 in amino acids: CASSEDTRTDTQYF. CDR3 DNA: TGTGCCAGCAGTGAGGACACCCGCACAGATACGCAGTATTTT.

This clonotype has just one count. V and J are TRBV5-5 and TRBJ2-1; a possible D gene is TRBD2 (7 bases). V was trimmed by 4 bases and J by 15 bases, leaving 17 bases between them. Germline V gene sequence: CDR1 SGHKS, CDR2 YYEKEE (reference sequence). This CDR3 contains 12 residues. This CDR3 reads CASSPGGGLGFF. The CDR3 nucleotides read TGTGCCAGCAGCCCTGGGGGGGGGCTTGGGTTCTTC.

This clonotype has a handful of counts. In DNA, the CDR3 is TGTGCCAGCAGCGGGGGGGCTACGTACAATGAGCAGTTCTTC. It encodes CASSGGATYNEQFF. The chain carries TRBV5-4 and TRBJ2-1, with a possible D match to TRBD2 (7 bases). CDR1 SGHNT and CDR2 YYREEE come from the germline V gene (reference sequence). The V end lost 4 bases, the J end lost 4 bases, and 12 bases lay between the germline ends. The CDR3 is 14 amino acids.

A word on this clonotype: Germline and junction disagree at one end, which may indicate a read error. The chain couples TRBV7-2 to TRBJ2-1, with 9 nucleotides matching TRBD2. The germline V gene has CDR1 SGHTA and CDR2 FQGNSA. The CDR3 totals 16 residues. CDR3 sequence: CASSPQAGGHYYEQFF. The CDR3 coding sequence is TGTGCCAGCAGCCCCCAAGCGGGGGGCCACTACTATGAGCAGTTCTTC.

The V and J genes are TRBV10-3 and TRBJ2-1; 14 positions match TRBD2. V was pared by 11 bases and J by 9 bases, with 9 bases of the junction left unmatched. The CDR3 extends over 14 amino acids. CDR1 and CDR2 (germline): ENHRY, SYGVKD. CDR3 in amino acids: CAVTGTSGGSEQFF. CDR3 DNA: TGTGCCGTAACCGGGACTAGCGGGGGTTCTGAGCAGTTCTTC.

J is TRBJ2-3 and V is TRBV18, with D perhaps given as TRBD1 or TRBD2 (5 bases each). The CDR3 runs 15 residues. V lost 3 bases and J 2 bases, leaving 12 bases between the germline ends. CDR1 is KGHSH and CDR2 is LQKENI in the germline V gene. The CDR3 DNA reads TGTGCCAGCTCACCCGGGGCGCTAGTCACAGATACGCAGTATTTT. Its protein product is CASSPGALVTDTQYF.